This TCR beta chain was captured by sequencing in a study of blood T cells in healthy people across ages (dated by TCRdb to between 2014 and 2017). Regarding the research as a whole: Template switching captured roughly one uniquely barcoded TCR beta cDNA molecule per two T cells in model experiments. To avoid experimental bias, donors of different ages were spread randomly across the sequencing lanes. The donors were split into four age groups: young (average roughly 15 years), middle-aged (roughly 39), aged (approximately 60) and long-lived (approximately 89). The study measured age-related changes in TCR beta repertoire diversity using deep sequencing normalized with unique cDNA molecular identifiers. Using the same blood draw, the study looked at two additional independent replicas of 1 million unique cDNA reads for two donors, one aged 18 to 30 and the other aged 80 or older. Paper-wide results and their limitations: Because the CMV infection status of the donors was unknown, age-related changes in expanded clonotypes may potentially have been confounded. Estimates of total diversity based on one million sequenced T cells were considered lower bounds and underestimates. Compared with the aged group, the long-lived group had more naive CD4+ T cells, fewer expanded clones and increased TCR diversity, a pattern suggesting age selection. Because profiling used bulk unsorted PBMCs, naive and antigen-experienced compartments could not be compared conclusively. Observed TCR beta diversity per million T cells fell roughly linearly with age, and a significant reduction was already apparent by age around 40. There was a strong correlation between observed TCR beta diversity and the percentage of naive T cells measured by flow cytometry.

This clonotype appeared once. This clone's antigen is unknown. Qualities for individual bases were not recorded, and no much larger clone is one base off. The library was built by means of 5' RACE. Sequenced using an Illumina HiSeq 2500. A second PCR of roughly 6 to 11 cycles was run with a J-beta primer mix and a sample-barcoded 5' primer. A template-switch 5' adaptor carrying 12 random nucleotides introduced a unique molecular identifier onto each TCR beta cDNA molecule. At least 2.5 million CDR3-containing paired-end reads were obtained from each sample. All of the RNA was converted into first-strand cDNA using the Mint cDNA synthesis kit, with a TRBC-specific oligonucleotide serving as the primer. Following uracil-DNA glycosylase treatment, a first 18-cycle PCR with universal primers M1SS and BC2_uni_R was performed on all cDNA. In the paper's pipeline: Normalization of each sample was performed by random selection of 1 million high-quality reads, each carrying a distinct molecular identifier. Instead of being binned into consensus sequences, reads with shared molecular identifiers were discarded. MiTCR, run with a Q25 quality threshold and the strictest error-elimination algorithm, handled CDR3 identification, clonotype clustering and error correction. A nonparametric unseen species model with Euler transformation was used to estimate a lower bound on total TCR beta diversity. TCRdb itself trimmed the public reads at Q25 with fastp, ran MiXCR and retained productive beta chains. A single entry per CDR3 protein holds the most common genes and DNA from its merged rows. The V and J calls reflect TCRdb's pipeline rather than the authors' work. This sample is represented by approximately 770,000 distinct CDR3 sequences; roughly 50% of them were singletons. The ten largest clonotypes hold 20% to 25% of the sample.

Donors were roughly 40 systemically healthy Caucasian individuals from Russia aged 6 to 90 years. About 10 milliliters of peripheral blood were collected from each donor into EDTA-treated Vacutainer tubes. PBMCs were isolated by Ficoll-Paque density-gradient centrifugation, with at least 7 million obtained per sample. Total RNA, at least 5 micrograms per sample, was extracted from PBMCs with Trizol reagent. For every donor, an aliquot of PBMCs went through flow cytometry to measure the percentages of naive CD45RAhigh/CD27high T cells. From the cysteine through the phenylalanine, the CDR3 covers 15 amino acids. The retained sequence is limited to the CDR3, 45 bases, with the frame set at the first base. The V end loses 0 bases and the J end loses 7 bases, and a stretch of 14 bases separates them. The germline V gene specifies SGHRS as CDR1 and YFSETQ as CDR2.

Sequenced: blood. The chain is made from TRBV5-1 and TRBJ2-1; 5 matching bases give a weak D call of TRBD1. The clonotype originates from a man younger than 45 in good health. The CDR3 region reads CASSLAGRSRNEQFF. The nucleotides read TGCGCCAGCAGCTTGGCAGGGCGGTCTCGAAATGAGCAGTTCTTC.